The 18 T cell receptor beta chains listed next were all sequenced from one sample in a study of blood T cell repertoires in COVID-19. The protocol was immunoSEQ multiplex PCR, while the TCRdb copy is restricted to in-frame clones and leaves out a portion. The sample comprises approximately 100,000 clones, over 75% of which are singletons, and about 10% rests with the top ten. Source material: peripheral blood. The receptors shown here come from a woman older than 75 with acute or convalescent COVID-19.

As regards this clone: In the same sample, other DNA sequences code for this CDR3. The chain couples TRBV7-2 to TRBJ1-5; 7 bases are a match to TRBD1. The CDR3 length is 14 residues. CDR1 is SGHTA and CDR2 is FQGNSA in the germline V gene. J was trimmed by 7 bases and V by 1 base; bases with no gene match: 4. In DNA form, the CDR3 reads TGTGCCAGCAGCTTAGAGGCAGGGGGGCAGCCCCAGCATTTT. Encoded protein: CASSLEAGGQPQHF.

This clone was seen a few times. This sequence joins TRBV6-5 and TRBJ1-2; D not resolved. This CDR3 has 13 residues. The V end was cut by 3 bases, the J end by 2 bases, with 7 bases between. Germline CDR1 and CDR2: MNHEY and SVGAGI. DNA for the CDR3: TGTGCCAGCAGTTATATCTTCAACTATGGCTACACCTTC. Protein product: CASSYIFNYGYTF.

The chain has TRBV11-2 and TRBJ1-1; 7 positions match TRBD1. The germline V gene has CDR1 SGHAT and CDR2 FQNNGV. The V and J ends lost 5 bases and 6 bases, in that order; junction bases with no gene match: 12. This CDR3 has 15 residues. The CDR3 reads CASSGQGVIWSEAFF. DNA of the CDR3: TGTGCCAGCAGCGGGCAGGGGGTGATCTGGTCTGAAGCTTTCTTT.

This clone was seen a handful of times. The V gene is TRBV29-1, the J gene TRBJ1-4; perhaps TRBD1 as D (5 bases). This CDR3 is 13 amino acids long. Between the trimmed V and J ends, which lost 4 bases and 8 bases, there was a span of 14 bases. Germline loops: CDR1 SQVTM, CDR2 ANQGSEA. In DNA, the CDR3 is TGCAGCGTTGTTTTGCAGGGTTCCGAAAAACTGTTTTTT. This encodes CSVVLQGSEKLFF. The full variable domain, with the rest looked up from reference TRBV29-1 and TRBJ1-4, is SAVISQKPSRDICQRGTSLTIQCQVDSQVTMMFWYRQQPGQSLTLIATANQGSEATYESGFVIDKFPISRPNLTFSTLTVSNMSPEDSSIYLCSVVLQGSEKLFFGSGTQLSVL.

This chain connects TRBV4-1 to TRBJ2-5; possibly TRBD1 for D (5 bases). The CDR3 length is 14 residues. Trimming took off 3 bases at V and 1 base at J, with 9 bases between the two ends. CDR1 is MGHRA, CDR2 YSYEKL, per germline. CDR3 loop: CASSQGDSQETQYF. The CDR3, as DNA: TGCGCCAGCAGCCAGGGTGACAGCCAAGAGACCCAGTACTTC.

This clone was observed a single time. The chain combines TRBV5-6 with TRBJ1-3; TRBD1 matches at 9 bases. This CDR3 comprises 17 residues. Trimming removed 4 bases from V and 1 base from J; junction bases left unmatched: 9. Per the germline V gene, CDR1 is SGHDT and CDR2 is YYEEEE. In DNA form, the CDR3 reads TGTGCCAGCAGCCGGACAGGGGACTACCCGTCTGGAAACACCATATATTTT. It yields the protein CASSRTGDYPSGNTIYF.

This clone was seen once. This rearrangement joins TRBV19 to TRBJ2-3; 9 nucleotides match TRBD1. Germline-derived CDR1 and CDR2 are LNHDA and SQIVND (reference sequence). The V gene end was trimmed by 4 bases and the J gene end by 4 bases; junction bases not matched to a gene: 3. The CDR3 spans 14 residues. CDR3 nucleotide sequence: TGTGCCAGTAGTACGACAGGGGGTGCAGATACGCAGTATTTT. This translates into CASSTTGGADTQYF.

This chain links TRBV19 with TRBJ1-2; TRBD1 agrees at 12 bases. There are 17 residues in the CDR3. Losses at the gene ends were 10 bases for V and 5 bases for J; bases not matched to a gene: 17. The germline gives CDR1 LNHDA, CDR2 SQIVND (reference sequence). The DNA of the CDR3 is TGTGCCACGTCGACCCGGGACAGGGGGCTTTCGAGATATGGCTACACCTTC. As protein: CATSTRDRGLSRYGYTF.

This clone was recorded only once. The junction does not match germline at one end; this may be a read error. V is TRBV28 and J is TRBJ1-2; possible D gene TRBD1, 5 bases. Germline V gene lookup returns CDR1 MDHEN and CDR2 SYDVKM. CDR3 length: 12 residues. CDR3 nucleotides: TGCGTCCGGGACTCACCTAACTATGGCTACACCTTC. Its translation is CVRDSPNYGYTF.

This chain connects TRBV28 to TRBJ2-1; D might be TRBD2 (6 bases). The germline V gene has CDR1 MDHEN and CDR2 SYDVKM. The CDR3 has 14 amino acids. Trimming removed 8 bases at V and 4 bases at J, with 15 bases between. In nucleotides, the CDR3 is TGTGCCAGCCGGGACGGGGGATTGTACAATGAGCAGTTCTTC. Amino acids: CASRDGGLYNEQFF.

The V gene is TRBV2, the J gene TRBJ1-1; TRBD1 agrees at 7 bases. Germline V gene sequence: CDR1 SNHLY, CDR2 FYNNEI. The CDR3 loop spans 15 amino acids. With 7 bases clipped from V and 0 bases from J, the junction kept 8 bases outside the gene matches. Here the CDR3 reads CASILTGTLNTEAFF. Written as DNA, the CDR3 is TGTGCCAGCATTTTGACAGGGACCCTGAACACTGAAGCTTTCTTT. The full variable domain, with the rest looked up from reference TRBV2 and TRBJ1-1, is EPEVTQTPSHQVTQMGQEVILRCVPISNHLYFYWYRQILGQKVEFLVSFYNNEISEKSEIFDDQFSVERPDGSNFTLKIRSTKLEDSAMYFCASILTGTLNTEAFFGQGTRLTVV.

The rearrangement links TRBV30 to TRBJ1-6, with 7 bases lining up with TRBD1. There are 16 residues in the CDR3. Germline lookup yields CDR1 GTSNPN and CDR2 SVGIG (reference sequence). V gave up 6 bases and J gave up 0 bases; unmatched junction bases: 8. The CDR3 region has the DNA TGTGCCTGCCAAACAGGGGAGGTCTCCTATAATTCACCCCTCCACTTT. It codes for CACQTGEVSYNSPLHF.

The rearrangement uses TRBV6-5 and TRBJ1-6; the D is unclear. There are 13 residues in the CDR3. The V end was cut by 8 bases, the J end by 7 bases, with 12 bases between. CDR1 is MNHEY, CDR2 SVGAGI, per germline. The CDR3 protein is CASSREINSPLHF. The CDR3 bases are TGTGCCAGCTCTAGAGAGATAAATTCACCCCTCCACTTT.

The chain employs TRBV2 and TRBJ2-7, with no clear D. Deletions cut 7 bases from V and 0 bases from J, with 4 bases between. Germline values: CDR1 SNHLY, CDR2 FYNNEI. This CDR3 has 11 residues. CDR3 nucleotide sequence: TGTGCCAGCACCTTCTCCTACGAGCAGTACTTC. Its translation: CASTFSYEQYF.

In its sample, this clone was seen once. The chain combines TRBV10-3 with TRBJ1-2; 11 nucleotides line up with TRBD1. Germline CDR1 and CDR2: ENHRY and SYGVKD. This CDR3 region has 13 residues. V lost 10 bases and J lost 7; bases outside the gene matches: 8. CDR3: CATRDRGDSGYTF. In DNA, the CDR3 is TGTGCCACCAGGGACAGGGGGGATTCTGGCTACACCTTC.

This rearrangement joins TRBV7-2 to TRBJ1-5; D gene uncertain. Trimming shortened V by 4 bases and J by 3 bases, and 4 bases separated the two germline ends. CDR3 length: 12 residues. Germline loops: CDR1 SGHTA, CDR2 FQGNSA. CDR3 sequence reads: CASSYYNQPQHF. The CDR3 region has the DNA TGTGCCAGCAGCTACTACAATCAGCCCCAGCATTTT. The full variable domain, completed using reference TRBV7-2 and TRBJ1-5, is GAGVSQSPSNKVTEKGKDVELRCDPISGHTALYWYRQSLGQGLEFLIYFQGNSAPDKSGLPSDRFSAERTGGSVSTLTIQRTQQEDSAVYLCASSYYNQPQHFGDGTRLSIL.

The V and J genes are TRBV2 and TRBJ1-6, with 10 bases that match TRBD1. Germline-derived CDR1 and CDR2 are SNHLY and FYNNEI. There are 15 residues in the CDR3. V gave up 5 bases and J gave up 6 bases; unmatched junction bases: 4. CDR3: CASSWTGGSNSPLHF. The CDR3, as DNA: TGTGCCAGCAGTTGGACAGGGGGAAGTAATTCACCCCTCCACTTT.

V gene TRBV6-2 or TRBV6-3 combines with J gene TRBJ2-2, with 9 bases identical to TRBD1. The CDR3 totals 15 residues. The V gene end was trimmed by 5 bases and the J gene end by 4 bases; junction bases not matched to a gene: 5. The germline V gene has CDR1 MNHEY and CDR2 SVGEGT. In DNA form, the CDR3 reads TGTGCCAGCAGTCCACAGGGGGCGGTCACCGGGGAGCTGTTTTTT. Amino acids: CASSPQGAVTGELFF.